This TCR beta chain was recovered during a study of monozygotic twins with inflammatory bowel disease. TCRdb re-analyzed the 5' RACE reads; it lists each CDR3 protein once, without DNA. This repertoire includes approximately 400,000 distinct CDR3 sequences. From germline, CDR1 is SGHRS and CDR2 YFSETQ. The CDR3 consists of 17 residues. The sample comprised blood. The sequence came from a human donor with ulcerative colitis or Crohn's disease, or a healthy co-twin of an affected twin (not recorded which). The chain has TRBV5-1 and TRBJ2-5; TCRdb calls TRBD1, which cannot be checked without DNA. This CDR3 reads CASSLLPLGGGWETQSF.